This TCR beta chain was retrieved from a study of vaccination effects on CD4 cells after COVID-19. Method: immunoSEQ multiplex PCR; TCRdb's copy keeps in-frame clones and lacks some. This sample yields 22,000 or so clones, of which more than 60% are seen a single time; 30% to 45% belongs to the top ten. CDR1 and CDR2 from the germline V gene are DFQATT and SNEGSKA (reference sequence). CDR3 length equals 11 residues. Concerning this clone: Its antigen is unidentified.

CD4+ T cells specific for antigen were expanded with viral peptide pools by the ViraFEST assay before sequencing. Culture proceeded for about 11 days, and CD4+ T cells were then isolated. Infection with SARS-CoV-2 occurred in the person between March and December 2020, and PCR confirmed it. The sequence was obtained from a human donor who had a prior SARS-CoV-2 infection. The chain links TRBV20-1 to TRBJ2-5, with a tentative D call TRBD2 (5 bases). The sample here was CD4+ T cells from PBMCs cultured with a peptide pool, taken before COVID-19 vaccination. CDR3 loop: CSAGRRETQYF. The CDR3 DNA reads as TGCAGCGCGGGCAGGCGAGAGACCCAGTACTTC.